This T cell receptor (beta chain) was obtained from a study of beta chain features in type 1 diabetes. Findings and caveats of the study: Insertion counts at VDJ junctions were lower in type 1 diabetes patients, who also showed more deletions there. Significant though moderate, a shortening of TCRB CDR3s appeared in all four CD4+ subsets of Type 1 diabetes patients. cDNA-based sequencing might over-represent cells highly expressing TCR.

The ends were cut back, 4 bases at V and 5 bases at J, with 11 bases in the middle. CDR3 length equals 13 residues. Germline CDR1 and CDR2: ENHRY and SYGVKD. Expressed TCRB transcripts were sequenced, since all the RNA that had been isolated was reverse transcribed. Assay: immunoSEQ multiplex PCR; the TCRdb copy retains only in-frame clones and omits some. This sample has about 340,000 clones, with around an eighth found just once. This clone was counted between two and nine times. Its antigen remains unidentified. Donors underwent one heparinised blood draw, 100 to 150 mL on average. The chain links TRBV10-3 to TRBJ1-1; a weak D match, TRBD1 (5 bases). The clonotype comes from a woman between 18 and 29 years old with type 1 diabetes. Input material: naive CD4+ T cells from blood. CDR3 nucleotides: TGTGCCATCAGTGTAGTGGGGGGGACTGAAGCTTTCTTT. It codes for CAISVVGGTEAFF.